This T cell receptor beta chain was captured in a study of vaccination effects on CD4 cells after COVID-19. Study-wide results and caveats: Convalescent patients were scarce in the study, and it lacked early post-infection timepoints. Clones that were induced by infection or by vaccine showed marked contraction late after vaccination.

Before sequencing, viral peptide pools were used by the ViraFEST assay to expand antigen-specific CD4+ T cells. Following 10 days of culture, CD4+ T cells were isolated. Either the mRNA-1273 or the BNT162b2 vaccine was given to participants as two doses. Every well housed two million PBMC, which grew in culture alongside around 10 IU/ml IL-2 and approximately 10 ug/ml peptides. Measured with immunoSEQ multiplex PCR; TCRdb has only the in-frame clones, and not every one. The repertoire holds about 22,000 clones, with approximately 77% as singletons. As to this clone: The antigen is undetermined.

Source: CD4+ T cells from PBMCs cultured with HCoV-NL63 spike peptides, taken after COVID-19 vaccination. The sequence derives from a human donor who received a COVID-19 vaccine.

The CDR3 DNA is TGTGCCACCAGCAAGGGACAGACCTACGAGCAGTACTTC. The encoded protein is CATSKGQTYEQYF. J is TRBJ2-7 and V is TRBV15; 7 bases line up with TRBD1. The CDR3 runs 13 residues. Germline CDR1 LNHNV, CDR2 YYDKDF (reference sequence). V lost 4 bases, J lost 2 bases, and 2 bases stayed unmatched.